This record looks at one TCR beta chain sequence and its context. Antigen: not known. The sample is drawn from a study of shared clonotypes between healthy human individuals. The repertoire was sequenced with immunoSEQ multiplex PCR; TCRdb's copy has only in-frame clones and lacks some. The table has approximately 2.1 million clones, 93% seen once. There were only Caucasian adults among the donors, and all lived in Nashville, Tennessee. Naive CD45RA+ and memory CD45RA-negative subsets were split from CD4+ cells. With 2 bases clipped from V and 2 bases from J, the junction kept 2 bases outside the gene matches. In germline, CDR1 is LNHDA, CDR2 SQIVND (reference sequence). The CDR3 is 14 residues long. General observations from the study: Generation of non-shared clonotypes was less probable than generation of clonotypes shared by all four donors. Estimated clonotype richness was generally higher in naive than memory subsets.

The chain couples TRBV19 to TRBJ2-7; TRBD2 matches 8 bases. The sequencing input was naive CD4+ T cells from PBMCs. As to subset: CD45RA+ positively selected. The TCR comes from a man younger than 35 in good health. Some clones in this sample may be carry-over from other donors' samples. The CDR3 loop is CASSIREGPYEQYF. Here the CDR3 DNA reads TGTGCCAGTAGTATACGGGAGGGCCCCTACGAGCAGTACTTC.